The source of this T cell receptor (beta chain) is a study of cytomegalovirus exposure and HLA in healthy donors. Study-wide results and caveats: The dataset shows that most TCR sequences were rare, while some public TCRs occurred in many donors. Roughly uniform sequencing depth across donors was assumed, possibly incorrectly. Reports described diagnosis of cytomegalovirus status by the classifier as highly specific and sensitive.

Per the germline V gene, CDR1 is SEHNR and CDR2 is FQNEAQ (reference sequence). The CDR3 sequence is 16 residues long. Donors showed nominal health when sampled, although they likely had unrecorded immune exposures. As regards this clone: Its matching antigen is unknown. One end of the junction does not line up with germline, which may come from a read error.

The study ran its PCR with 60 Vbeta and 13 Jbeta primers. Method: immunoSEQ multiplex PCR; TCRdb's copy keeps in-frame clones and lacks some. The table includes about 140,000 clones, roughly 78% detected once. The origin of this receptor is a man aged 50-59 years in good health and CMV-seropositive. This chain uses TRBV7-9 with TRBJ2-3; possibly TRBD2 for D (5 bases). The sample consisted of PBMCs. The CDR3 nucleotides read TGTTCCAGCAGCTTAGATCGCGGGCGGAGCACAGATACGCAGTATTTT. It translates to CSSSLDRGRSTDTQYF.